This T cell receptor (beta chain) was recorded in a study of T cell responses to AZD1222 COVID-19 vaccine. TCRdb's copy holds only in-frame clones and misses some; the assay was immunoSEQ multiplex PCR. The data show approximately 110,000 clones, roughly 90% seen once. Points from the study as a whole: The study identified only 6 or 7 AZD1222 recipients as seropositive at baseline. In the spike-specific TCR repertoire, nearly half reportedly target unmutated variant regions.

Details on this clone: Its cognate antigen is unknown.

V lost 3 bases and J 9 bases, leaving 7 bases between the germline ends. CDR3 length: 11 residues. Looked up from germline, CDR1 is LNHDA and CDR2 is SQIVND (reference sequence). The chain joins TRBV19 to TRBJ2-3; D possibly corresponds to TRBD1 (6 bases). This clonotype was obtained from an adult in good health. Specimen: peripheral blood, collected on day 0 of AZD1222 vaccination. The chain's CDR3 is CASSIRGTQYF. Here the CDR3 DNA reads TGTGCCAGTAGTATCAGGGGCACGCAGTATTTT.